Listed below are T cell receptor beta chains from one sample, sequenced in a study of cytomegalovirus exposure and HLA in healthy donors. Produced via immunoSEQ multiplex PCR; TCRdb's table is partial and in-frame only. The profile covers approximately 240,000 clones, with just over 90% appearing a single time and 1% to 1.2% taken by the ten largest. The sequenced sample consisted of PBMCs. The receptor source for this set is a woman aged 18-29 years in good health and CMV-seronegative. CDR3s include the opening cysteine and the closing phenylalanine or tryptophan. The D gene is left open where the match is weak. Clone sizes are given selectively: once, few, many, or a class where the clone is expanded.

TRBJ1-2	TRBV7-2	-	-	CASSPLQGYYGYTF	TGTGCCAGCAGCCCACTACAGGGTTACTATGGCTACACCTTC
TRBJ2-7	TRBV7-9	few	-	CASSLETYEQYF	TGTGCCAGCAGCTTGGAGACCTACGAGCAGTACTTC
TRBJ2-3	TRBV19	-	-	CASSMGVLAGSADTQYF	TGTGCCAGTAGTATGGGGGTACTCGCGGGAAGCGCAGATACGCAGTATTTT
TRBJ1-2	TRBV5-4	-	TRBD1	CASSFSLTGSAGYTF	TGTGCCAGCAGCTTCTCCTTGACAGGGAGCGCTGGCTACACCTTC
TRBJ2-7	TRBV7-8	-	-	CASSSGHSNYEQYF	TGTGCCAGCAGCTCGGGACATTCAAACTACGAGCAGTACTTC
TRBJ2-7	TRBV10-3	-	-	CAISESGGDSYEQYF	TGTGCCATCAGTGAGTCAGGCGGAGATAGCTACGAGCAGTACTTC
TRBJ2-7	TRBV11-2	-	TRBD2	CASSSTSGRGHEQYF	TGTGCCAGCAGCTCGACTAGCGGGAGGGGCCACGAGCAGTACTTC
TRBJ1-1	TRBV6-1	-	-	CASSLRTEAFF	TGTGCCAGCAGTTTGCGCACTGAAGCTTTCTTT
TRBJ1-1	TRBV5-6	-	TRBD1	CASSLSRTGNTEAFF	TGTGCCAGCAGCCTCAGTCGGACAGGGAACACTGAAGCTTTCTTT
TRBJ1-2	TRBV5-1	-	-	CASSFEGVFYGYTF	TGCGCCAGCAGCTTTGAGGGGGTATTCTATGGCTACACCTTC
TRBJ1-1	TRBV6-5	-	TRBD1	CASSNTGTGRTEAFF	TGTGCCAGCAGTAACACCGGGACAGGGAGGACTGAAGCTTTCTTT
TRBJ2-3	TRBV7-9	-	TRBD1	CASSSGQTGVGGTQYF	TGTGCCAGCAGCTCTGGGCAGACAGGGGTCGGAGGTACGCAGTATTTT
TRBJ1-5	TRBV7-2	-	-	CASSLGLNEQVPQHF	TGTGCCAGCAGCTTAGGGTTGAATGAACAGGTCCCTCAGCATTTT
TRBJ2-7	TRBV7-8	-	-	CASSLSPGSGAYEQYF	TGTGCCAGCAGCTTGAGCCCTGGGTCGGGGGCCTACGAGCAGTACTTC
TRBJ1-5	TRBV7-9	-	TRBD1	CASSSLPGQGAFGNQPQHF	TGTGCCAGCAGCTCCCTCCCGGGACAGGGGGCTTTCGGTAATCAGCCCCAGCATTTT
TRBJ2-5	TRBV11-2	-	-	CASSLKNGKWETQYF	TGTGCCAGCAGCTTAAAAAACGGGAAGTGGGAGACCCAGTACTTC
TRBJ2-1	TRBV28	-	-	CASSLSDEQFF	TGTGCCAGCAGTTTATCCGATGAGCAGTTCTTC
TRBJ1-2	TRBV15	-	TRBD1	CATSPKPSGGGYTF	TGTGCCACCAGCCCAAAACCCTCAGGGGGTGGCTACACCTTC
TRBJ1-5	TRBV5-1	-	-	CASSAHLAGQPQHF	TGCGCCAGCAGCGCCCATCTGGCAGGACAGCCCCAGCATTTT
TRBJ2-2	TRBV5-1	-	TRBD2	CASSSARSSGSYTGELFF	TGCGCCAGCAGCTCGGCGAGGTCTAGCGGGAGTTACACCGGGGAGCTGTTTTTT
TRBJ1-1	TRBV5-1	-	TRBD1	CASSLSDRGGAFF	TGCGCCAGCAGCTTATCGGACAGGGGGGGAGCTTTCTTT
TRBJ2-1	TRBV7-6	-	-	CASSWGRGNEQFF	TGTGCCAGCAGCTGGGGGCGAGGGAATGAGCAGTTCTTC
TRBJ1-6	TRBV25-1	-	-	CASSQTGLQILHF	TGTGCCAGCAGTCAGACAGGTCTACAAATCCTCCACTTT
TRBJ2-1	TRBV27	-	-	CASSFLVTQSYNEQFF	TGTGCCAGCAGTTTCTTAGTAACTCAATCATACAATGAGCAGTTCTTC
TRBJ1-1	TRBV2	-	TRBD1	CASSDLPRQGVNTEAFF	TGTGCCAGCAGTGACCTCCCCCGACAGGGGGTAAACACTGAAGCTTTCTTT
TRBJ1-2	TRBV14	-	TRBD1	CASSRGQGANYGYTF	TGTGCCAGCAGCCGAGGACAGGGTGCTAACTATGGCTACACCTTC
TRBJ1-1	TRBV6-1	-	TRBD1	CASSPLGQGTEAFF	TGTGCCAGCAGTCCCCTGGGACAGGGGACTGAAGCTTTCTTT
TRBJ1-2	TRBV2	once	-	CASSDSFSANYGYTF	TGTGCCAGCAGTGACAGTTTTTCTGCTAACTATGGCTACACCTTC
TRBJ1-5	TRBV4-1	-	-	CASSQPAGPLGYQPQHF	TGCGCCAGCAGCCAGCCCGCGGGCCCTCTGGGCTATCAGCCCCAGCATTTT
TRBJ2-1	TRBV5-4	-	TRBD1	CASSLEQGAYEQFF	TGTGCCAGCAGCTTGGAGCAGGGGGCGTATGAGCAGTTCTTC
TRBJ1-1	TRBV9	-	-	CASSVARSTEAFF	TGTGCCAGCAGCGTAGCCCGGAGCACTGAAGCTTTCTTT
TRBJ2-1	TRBV30	-	TRBD1	CAWMGDSSYNEQFF	TGTGCCTGGATGGGGGACAGCTCCTACAATGAGCAGTTCTTC
TRBJ2-5	TRBV27	-	TRBD1	CASSFSAIKGQGETQYF	TGTGCCAGCAGTTTCTCAGCCATAAAGGGACAGGGAGAGACCCAGTACTTC
TRBJ2-1	TRBV11-3	-	-	CASSLFPDNEQFF	TGTGCCAGCAGCTTATTCCCCGACAATGAGCAGTTCTTC
TRBJ1-1	TRBV7-9	-	-	CASSFSMNTEAFF	TGTGCCAGCAGCTTTAGCATGAACACTGAAGCTTTCTTT
TRBJ2-2	TRBV10-1	-	TRBD1	CASSDRTGNTGELFF	TGCGCCAGCAGCGATAGGACAGGGAACACCGGGGAGCTGTTTTTT
TRBJ1-1	TRBV6-1	-	TRBD1	CASSEEGSGGTEAFF	TGTGCCAGCAGTGAAGAAGGCTCAGGGGGCACTGAAGCTTTCTTT
TRBJ1-5	TRBV5-1	-	-	CASSFEGNQPQHF	TGCGCCAGCAGCTTTGAGGGCAATCAGCCCCAGCATTTT
TRBJ2-5	TRBV15	-	-	CATSRGDFGETQYF	TGTGCCACCAGCAGAGGTGACTTTGGAGAGACCCAGTACTTC
TRBJ1-4	TRBV30	-	-	CAWAINEKLFF	TGTGCCTGGGCTATTAATGAAAAACTGTTTTTT
TRBJ2-7	TRBV11-2	-	TRBD2	CASKGLARYEQYF	TGTGCCAGCAAGGGACTAGCGCGATACGAGCAGTACTTC
TRBJ2-7	TRBV5-8	-	-	CASSSGSTYEQYF	TGTGCCAGCAGCTCGGGTTCCACCTACGAGCAGTACTTC
TRBJ2-4	TRBV28	-	-	CASSSVAVPKNIQYF	TGTGCCAGCAGTTCCGTGGCGGTGCCCAAAAACATTCAGTACTTC
TRBJ1-2	TRBV2	-	TRBD1	CASSANTGDYGYTF	TGTGCCAGCAGCGCGAACACAGGGGACTATGGCTACACCTTC
TRBJ2-7	TRBV27	-	TRBD1	CASSPWTGLYSEQYF	TGTGCCAGCAGTCCCTGGACAGGGCTCTATTCCGAGCAGTACTTC
TRBJ2-5	TRBV2	-	-	CASSGTGQQYQETQYF	TGTGCCAGCAGTGGAACAGGGCAACAATACCAAGAGACCCAGTACTTC
TRBJ2-4	TRBV5-1	-	-	CASSLAGGSNIQYF	TGCGCCAGCAGCTTGGCCGGTGGTTCGAACATTCAGTACTTC
TRBJ2-2	TRBV5-4	-	TRBD2	CASSLVFLGLASTGELFF	TGTGCCAGCAGCTTGGTCTTCCTAGGACTAGCGAGCACCGGGGAGCTGTTTTTT
TRBJ2-7	TRBV6-5	-	TRBD2	CASARLAGIEQYF	TGTGCCAGCGCGCGTCTAGCGGGAATTGAGCAGTACTTC
TRBJ1-3	TRBV14	once	-	CASRQGAGNTIYF	TGTGCCAGCAGACAGGGTGCTGGAAACACCATATATTTT
TRBJ2-7	TRBV11-1	-	-	CASSSRTRYEQYF	TGTGCCAGCAGCTCCCGGACTCGATACGAGCAGTACTTC
TRBJ1-4	TRBV10-3	-	-	CASGREGGEKLFF	TGTGCCTCCGGAAGGGAGGGTGGGGAAAAACTGTTTTTT
TRBJ2-7	TRBV19	-	-	CASSIDRDSYEQYF	TGTGCCAGTAGTATAGATCGGGACTCCTACGAGCAGTACTTC
TRBJ1-1	TRBV2	-	TRBD1	CASSAQGQGLNTEAFF	TGTGCCAGCAGTGCCCAGGGACAGGGGTTGAACACTGAAGCTTTCTTT